This T cell receptor beta chain was retrieved from a study of blood T cell repertoires in COVID-19. Sequenced by immunoSEQ multiplex PCR; TCRdb stores in-frame clones only, minus some. Of more than 100,000 clones detected, 80% to 90% appear once; the ten largest clones hold 25% to 30%. Per the germline V gene, CDR1 is DFQATT and CDR2 is SNEGSKA (reference sequence). After removal of 3 bases from V and 7 bases from J, the junction contained 4 bases not matched to a gene. The CDR3 is 15 residues long. What was sequenced was peripheral blood. The chain has TRBV20-1 and TRBJ2-1, with 15 bases lining up with TRBD2. The TCR originated in a woman between 70 and 85 years old with acute or convalescent COVID-19. As DNA, the CDR3 is TGCAGTGCTAGTGGACTAGCGGGGGGGCTGAATGAGCAGTTCTTC. Its translation: CSASGLAGGLNEQFF.